This TCR beta chain was sequenced in a study of T cells in localized non-small cell lung cancer. Study results and limitations: A single tumor region was sequenced, leaving heterogeneity possible. A median approximately 61 of the top 100 tumor clones appeared in adjacent lung. Patients showing higher blood T cell density tended to see longer overall survival.

Clones were read by immunoSEQ multiplex PCR, and TCRdb kept only the in-frame ones, dropping some. The table shows roughly 2,500 clones, with roughly 28% occurring only once. With regard to this clone: Its antigen is unknown.

The CDR3 covers 13 residues. V shed 3 bases and J shed 6 bases, with 8 bases lying between them. Germline CDR1 is SGHTA and CDR2 is FQGNSA. V and J are TRBV7-2 and TRBJ2-2; D is ambiguous. The origin of this receptor is a man aged 40-75 years with stage III squamous cell lung carcinoma. The sequences come from lung tumor tissue, collected before any cancer treatment. The CDR3 bases are TGTGCCAGCAGCTTCGGTGTCTCCGGGGAGCTGTTTTTT. It codes for CASSFGVSGELFF.